This T cell receptor beta chain was observed in a study of OX40 agonist ivuxolimab in advanced cancers. Regarding this clone: The antigen remains unidentified.

The V gene's germline CDR1 is SEHNR and CDR2 FQNEAQ (reference sequence). The CDR3 is made up of 17 amino acids. The V and J ends lost 3 bases and 2 bases, in that order; junction bases with no gene match: 7. Study outcomes and limitations: The study observed clonal expansion of CD4+ and CD8+ blood T cells by week 6 at 0.1 to 3.0 mg/kg.

Method: immunoSEQ multiplex PCR; TCRdb's copy keeps in-frame clones and lacks some. This table has 70,000 to 95,000 clones, less than 95% appearing once. V and J are TRBV7-9 and TRBJ2-6, with 7 bases aligning to TRBD1. The sequencing used CD4+ or CD8+ T cells sorted from blood, collected in a trial of the OX40 agonist ivuxolimab. The receptor was isolated from an adult with an advanced solid tumor such as melanoma, head and neck, liver or kidney cancer. The CDR3 region has the DNA TGTGCCAGCAGCTTTTCGGCAGGGGGTCCTGGGGCCAACGTCCTGACTTTC. The encoded protein is CASSFSAGGPGANVLTF.